A single T cell receptor beta chain is shown here with its context. With V trimmed by 7 bases and J by 5 bases, 6 bases remained unmatched. CDR1 is SGDLS and CDR2 is YYNGEE in the germline V gene. The CDR3 is 14 amino acids. This sample was taken from a study of CD8 T cells in Susac syndrome. An input of roughly 0.5 to 1 ug of RNA was subjected to reverse transcription using random hexamers. With immunoSEQ multiplex PCR, TCR beta CDR3 was amplified across 54 Vbeta and 13 Jbeta. MiXCR, applied by TCRdb to the immunoSEQ multiplex PCR reads, yields one record per CDR3 protein. The table shows more than 95,000 distinct CDR3 sequences, with over 85% occurring only once. Negative isolation yielded CD8+ and CD4+ T cells; FACS enriched TEMRA cells.

Specimen: CD8+ T cells from PBMCs. The chain has TRBV9 and TRBJ2-1, with 10 bases identical to TRBD2. The source is a human donor with multiple sclerosis. The CDR3 sequence: CASAGLAENNEQFF. CDR3 nucleotides: TGTGCCAGCGCCGGACTAGCGGAAAACAATGAGCAGTTCTTC.